The present TCR beta chain was sequenced within a study of blood T cells in healthy people across ages. Trimming removed 5 bases at V and 9 bases at J, with 23 bases between. The germline gives CDR1 DFQATT, CDR2 SNEGSKA (reference sequence). This CDR3 contains 15 residues. With respect to this clonotype: Its antigen is unidentified.

Sample-barcoded 5' priming and a J-beta primer mix drove a second PCR of about 7 to 12 cycles. MiXCR, run by TCRdb on the 5' RACE reads, gives a single entry per CDR3 protein. The data show approximately 800,000 distinct CDR3 sequences, under 40% seen once. General study points: Getting older went along with TCR beta diversity per million T cells dropping roughly linearly. Estimates of diversity drawn from one million T cells were considered underestimates.

Per-sample PBMC isolation yielded at least 6 million cells. The sequence came from a man aged 18 to 35 in good health. This rearrangement joins TRBV20-1 to TRBJ2-1, with D tentatively TRBD1 (5 bases). Sequencing used blood. The CDR3 nucleotides read TGCAGTGCTCCAATCCAGGGTAGGTCGTCGGGTGAGCAGTTCTTC. Translation gives CSAPIQGRSSGEQFF.